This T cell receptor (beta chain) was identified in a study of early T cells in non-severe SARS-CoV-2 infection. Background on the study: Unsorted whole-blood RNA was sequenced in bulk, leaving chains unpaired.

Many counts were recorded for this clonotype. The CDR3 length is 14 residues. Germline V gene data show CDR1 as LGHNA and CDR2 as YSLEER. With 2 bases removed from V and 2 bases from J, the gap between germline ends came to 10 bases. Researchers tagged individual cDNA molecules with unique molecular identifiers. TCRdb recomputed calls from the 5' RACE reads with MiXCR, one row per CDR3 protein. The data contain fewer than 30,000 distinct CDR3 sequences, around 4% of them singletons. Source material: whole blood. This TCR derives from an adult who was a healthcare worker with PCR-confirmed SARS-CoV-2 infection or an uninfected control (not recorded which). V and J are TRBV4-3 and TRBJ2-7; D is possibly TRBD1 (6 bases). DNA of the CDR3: TGCGCCAGCAGCCAAACGAGGACAGCCTACGAGCAGTACTTC. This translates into CASSQTRTAYEQYF.